This is a list of T cell receptor beta chains from one sample in a study of T cells in Graves' hyperthyroidism and ophthalmopathy. TCRdb used MiXCR to reprocess the multiplex PCR reads, holding one entry per CDR3 protein. The sample lists 30,000 to 40,000 distinct CDR3 sequences; roughly 50% were seen once. The sequenced material came from blood. Source of these receptors: a woman aged 50 to 65 with Graves' hyperthyroidism that later progressed to Graves' ophthalmopathy. Each CDR3 is given with its conserved first and last residue. A D gene is named only where the DNA matches it firmly. Clone sizes are given selectively: once, few, many, or a class where the clone is expanded.

v_gene	j_gene	d_gene	abundance	CDR3nt	CDR3aa
TRBV12-3/TRBV12-4	TRBJ1-2	NA	NA	TGTGCCAGCAGTGCAGGGGTGGGCTATGGCTACACCTTC	CASSAGVGYGYTF
TRBV29-1	TRBJ1-6	TRBD1	once	TGCAGCGTCCCGGGACAGGGCGAATATAATTCACCCCTCCACTTT	CSVPGQGEYNSPLHF
TRBV20-1	TRBJ2-7	TRBD2	many	TGCAGTGCTAGAGACAAAGAAGGACTAGCGGGAACCTACGAGCAGTACTTC	CSARDKEGLAGTYEQYF
TRBV20-1	TRBJ1-1	NA	once	TGCAGTGCTAGAGATTGGGGGGGTCCTCCGGAAGCTTTCTTT	CSARDWGGPPEAFF
TRBV11-2	TRBJ1-1	TRBD1	NA	TGTGCCAGCAGGTTTGCGGGCGGGACAGGGGACACTGAAGCTTTCTTT	CASRFAGGTGDTEAFF
TRBV7-9	TRBJ2-7	NA	medium-sized	TGTGCCAGCAGCTTGATGGACAGCTCCTACGAGCAGTACTTC	CASSLMDSSYEQYF
TRBV12-3/TRBV12-4	TRBJ1-2	NA	many	TGTGCCAGCAGTTTTAACAGAAATGGCTACACCTTC	CASSFNRNGYTF
TRBV20-1	TRBJ2-7	NA	many	TGCAGTGCTAGAGTCCTACAGGGAGGCTCCTACGAGCAGTACTTC	CSARVLQGGSYEQYF
TRBV7-9	TRBJ2-1	TRBD2	NA	TGTGCCAGCAGCGGCCCGGGACTAGGTGTCAATGAGCAGTTCTTC	CASSGPGLGVNEQFF
TRBV15	TRBJ1-4	NA	NA	TGTGCCACCAGCAGAGATGCGGGGGAAGAAAAACTGTTTTTT	CATSRDAGEEKLFF
TRBV11-3	TRBJ2-4	NA	many	TGTGCCAGCAGCTTAAAATTCGAAAGTGGGACAGCCAAAAACATTCAGTACTTC	CASSLKFESGTAKNIQYF
TRBV30	TRBJ2-3	TRBD2	few	TGTGCCGGCGGGACAGGGGGGACTAGCGGGAGAGATACGCAGTATTTT	CAGGTGGTSGRDTQYF
TRBV7-2	TRBJ2-6	TRBD2	NA	TGTGCCAGCAGCTTAGTCGGGGGGATCATGAGCTCTGGGGCCAACGTCCTGACTTTC	CASSLVGGIMSSGANVLTF
TRBV24-1	TRBJ2-5	TRBD2	many	TGTGCCACCAGTGATTTTGGGCTAGCGGGATTACAAGAGACCCAGTACTTC	CATSDFGLAGLQETQYF
TRBV5-1	TRBJ1-2	NA	NA	TGCGCCAGCAGCTTGGGTCCGGCCGACTATGGCTACACCTTC	CASSLGPADYGYTF
TRBV5-4	TRBJ1-6	NA	NA	TGTGCCAGCAGGAATGTGGGGGTAGCGGGGGTAGACTCACCCCTCCACTTT	CASRNVGVAGVDSPLHF
TRBV24-1	TRBJ2-6	NA	NA	TGTGCCACCAGTAGCGCGGTTGGGGGCGCTGGGGCCAACGTCCTGACTTTC	CATSSAVGGAGANVLTF
TRBV7-9	TRBJ1-1	TRBD1	many	TGTGCCAGCGCATTACAACAGGGGGCCATTGAAGCTTTCTTT	CASALQQGAIEAFF
TRBV2	TRBJ1-4	TRBD1	many	TGTGCCAGCGGGACAGAATTCTTCGCCGGAAAACTGTTTTTT	CASGTEFFAGKLFF
TRBV7-3	TRBJ2-1	NA	once	TGTGCCAGCAGTCCATCGGGGGGCGCCTACAATGAGCAGTTCTTC	CASSPSGGAYNEQFF
TRBV11-2	TRBJ1-1	NA	many	TGTGCCAGCAGGACCTGGGGCGCCACTGAAGCTTTCTTT	CASRTWGATEAFF
TRBV20-1	TRBJ2-3	NA	NA	TGCAGTGCCCCTAAGCGAGGCTCCTACAACGAGCAGTATTTT	CSAPKRGSYNEQYF
TRBV5-1	TRBJ1-3	NA	many	TGCGCCAGCAGAGGAGGGTGGGGAGCTGAAAACACCATATATTTT	CASRGGWGAENTIYF
TRBV12-3/TRBV12-4	TRBJ2-2	NA	many	TGTGCCAGCAGGAACCGTGGGGAGCTGTTTTTT	CASRNRGELFF
TRBV29-1	TRBJ2-3	TRBD2	many	TGCAGCGTTCCATTCACGGGAGGGACTGATACGCAGTATTTT	CSVPFTGGTDTQYF
TRBV19	TRBJ1-3	NA	NA	TGTGCCAGTAGTATTTTGTCACAGAACACCATATATTTT	CASSILSQNTIYF
TRBV2	TRBJ1-1	TRBD1	many	TGTGCCAGCAGTGCCCAGGGGGCGCGGGAAGCTTTCTTT	CASSAQGAREAFF
TRBV10-1	TRBJ1-5	NA	medium-sized	TGCGCCAGCAGTCGGGGAAGCGGTCAGCCCCAGCATTTT	CASSRGSGQPQHF
TRBV5-8	TRBJ2-3	TRBD1	NA	TGTGCCACCAAGATCCTCAGGGGGCGCGGCACGGGTACGCAGTATTTT	CATKILRGRGTGTQYF